These T cell receptor beta chains were read from a single sample in a study of T cell changes during pregnancy in multiple sclerosis. The table came from immunoSEQ multiplex PCR; TCRdb's copy has only in-frame clones and leaves some out. The sample lists 80,000 to 100,000 clones; 90% were seen once. This material consisted of peripheral blood, taken in the second trimester of pregnancy. All receptors derive from a female donor in good health, enrolled as a control in a pregnancy study. Each CDR3 is given with its conserved first and last residue. Each record gives: J gene, V gene, D gene, clone size, CDR3 DNA, CDR3 protein. The D gene is left open where the match is weak. For some rows the clone size is stated as once, few or many, or as a class when expanded; others skip it.

>TRBJ1-4|TRBV2|TRBD1|NA
TGTGCCAGCAGTGTTTGGGACAGGCGGTCCACTAATGAAAAACTGTTTTTT
CASSVWDRRSTNEKLFF
>TRBJ2-7|TRBV13|TRBD2|NA
TGTGCCAGCAGCTTAAGCGGGAGACTTTACGAGCAGTACTTC
CASSLSGRLYEQYF
>TRBJ2-2|TRBV18|TRBD1|NA
TGTGCCAGCGCTAGGGGACAGACTCACACCGGGGAGCTGTTTTTT
CASARGQTHTGELFF
>TRBJ2-5|TRBV14|TRBD2|NA
TGTGCCAGCAGCCAGGGGACTAGCGGGGGGCCCGGGTGGACCCAGTACTTC
CASSQGTSGGPGWTQYF
>TRBJ2-1|TRBV7-6|TRBD2|many
TGTGCCAGCAGCCTCAGCGGGAGCTCCTACAATGAGCAGTTCTTC
CASSLSGSSYNEQFF
>TRBJ2-1|TRBV11-2|TRBD2|NA
TGTGCCAGCAGCCGGCGGCTAGCGGGGATATACAATGAGCAGTTCTTC
CASSRRLAGIYNEQFF
>TRBJ1-2|TRBV7-2|TRBD1|NA
TGTGCCAGCAGTTTCTCCGGACAGGCATGGGATGGCTACACCTTC
CASSFSGQAWDGYTF
>TRBJ1-6|TRBV6-6|TRBD1|NA
TGTGCCAGCAGTACAAGGACAGGGAAGGATTCACCCCTCCACTTT
CASSTRTGKDSPLHF
>TRBJ2-7|TRBV5-4|TRBD1|NA
TGTGCCAGCAGAACGCACCCGGGACAGGGGCCCTACGAGCAGTACTTC
CASRTHPGQGPYEQYF
>TRBJ2-7|TRBV28|NA|NA
TGTGCCAGCAGTTTTCCGGCAGGGATCACCTACGAGCAGTACTTC
CASSFPAGITYEQYF
>TRBJ1-1|TRBV28|TRBD1|NA
TGTGCCAGCAGTTCGTCGGGACAGGCTAAGAGAGTCACTGAAGCTTTCTTT
CASSSSGQAKRVTEAFF
>TRBJ1-2|TRBV7-9|TRBD1|NA
TGTGCCAGCAGACCGACAGGGGACTATGGCTACACCTTC
CASRPTGDYGYTF
>TRBJ1-5|TRBV2|TRBD1|NA
TGTGCCAGCAGTGGGGGACAGGCGGGGAATCAGCCCCAGCATTTT
CASSGGQAGNQPQHF